This entry lists 24 T cell receptor beta chains sequenced from one sample in a study of T-cell reconstitution after alpha-beta-depleted transplantation in children (dated by TCRdb to 2016 to 2017). The method was PCR. TCRdb names Illumina HiSeq 2500 as the instrument used. Molecular barcoding was employed in the preparation of TCR libraries, with unique molecular identifiers being used to normalize TCRbeta repertoire quantification. TCRdb applied fastp at Q25 and MiXCR to the public reads, then kept only in-frame beta chains. Every CDR3 protein is listed once, alongside the most common genes and DNA of its rows. The sample table records a few hundred thousand distinct CDR3 sequences; approximately 9.9% of these occur just once. Approximately 5.4% of the sample comes from the top ten. Sequences were derived from PBMCs from the stem cell graft donor, sampled from the stem cell graft. The receptors here all came from a human donor who donated a stem cell graft to a child with SCID.

This clonotype has just a few counts. This sequence joins TRBV20-1 and TRBJ1-4; TRBD1 matches 8 bases. Germline V CDR1 and CDR2: DFQATT, SNEGSKA (reference sequence). V dropped 1 base and J dropped 5; count of bases not matched to a gene: 6. This CDR3 contains 15 residues. DNA for the CDR3: TGCAGTGCTAGAGGAGTCGGACAGGGAAATGAAAAACTGTTTTTT. Its translation: CSARGVGQGNEKLFF.

This clonotype was detected only a few times. V usage is TRBV19 and J usage is TRBJ1-3; 9 bases match TRBD1. V was clipped by 5 bases and J by 2 bases; unmatched bases: 7. The V gene's germline CDR1 is LNHDA and CDR2 SQIVND (reference sequence). There are 16 residues in the CDR3. CDR3 region: CASSPLDRGTGNTIYF. CDR3 nucleotide sequence: TGTGCCAGTAGTCCCCTGGACAGGGGAACTGGAAACACCATATATTTT.

The table lists this clonotype with many counts. J is TRBJ1-5 and V is TRBV2, with 10 positions matching TRBD1. Germline V gene sequence: CDR1 SNHLY, CDR2 FYNNEI. There are 14 residues in the CDR3. Trimming at V came to 6 bases and at J to 2 bases, leaving 1 base not matched to a gene. CDR3 nucleotide sequence: TGTGCCAGCAGCGGGACAGGGGGCAATCAGCCCCAGCATTTT. Its translation is CASSGTGGNQPQHF. Full variable domain (outside the CDR3, taken from reference TRBV2 and TRBJ1-5): EPEVTQTPSHQVTQMGQEVILRCVPISNHLYFYWYRQILGQKVEFLVSFYNNEISEKSEIFDDQFSVERPDGSNFTLKIRSTKLEDSAMYFCASSGTGGNQPQHFGDGTRLSIL.

At least ten counts were recorded for this clonotype. The chain uses TRBV5-1 and TRBJ2-3; D uncertain. This CDR3 is built from 11 residues. Trimming shortened V by 0 bases and J by 5 bases, and 1 base separated the two germline ends. The germline V gene encodes CDR1 SGHRS and CDR2 YFSETQ. The CDR3 DNA reads as TGCGCCAGCAGCTTGGAAGATACGCAGTATTTT. Amino acids: CASSLEDTQYF.

This rearrangement joins TRBV28 to TRBJ1-1, with 11 bases aligning to TRBD1. Germline V gene lookup returns CDR1 MDHEN and CDR2 SYDVKM. The length of the CDR3 is 14 residues. Losses at the gene ends were 3 bases for V and 4 bases for J; bases not matched to a gene: 1. This chain's CDR3 is CASSFGTGGTEAFF. As DNA, the CDR3 is TGTGCCAGCAGTTTCGGGACAGGGGGCACTGAAGCTTTCTTT.

This clonotype came up many times. The rearrangement joins TRBV5-1 to TRBJ1-1; possible D gene TRBD1, 5 bases. Per the germline V gene, CDR1 is SGHRS and CDR2 is YFSETQ. V was clipped by 5 bases and J by 0 bases, with 17 bases between them. The CDR3 runs 16 residues. This CDR3 reads CASRETASAMNTEAFF. The CDR3 bases are TGCGCCAGCAGGGAGACAGCCAGCGCCATGAACACTGAAGCTTTCTTT.

At least ten counts were recorded for this clonotype. CDR3 coding DNA: TGTGCCTGGAGTCGCCTCGCCGTGGACAGCCAAGGCTACACCTTC. It is translated as CAWSRLAVDSQGYTF. The V gene is TRBV30, the J gene TRBJ1-2; a weak D match, TRBD1 (6 bases). Trimming left V 2 bases short and J 8 bases short, with 21 bases between. From germline, CDR1 is GTSNPN and CDR2 SVGIG (reference sequence). The CDR3 is 15 residues long.

This clonotype appeared many times. The chain employs TRBV7-9 and TRBJ1-5; D remains ambiguous. Trimming took 5 bases from V and 5 from J, leaving 13 bases between them. This CDR3 has 14 amino acids. Germline V gene data show CDR1 as SEHNR and CDR2 as FQNEAQ (reference sequence). This chain's CDR3 is CASSPSLVDQPQHF. CDR3 DNA: TGTGCCAGCAGCCCGAGTCTGGTGGATCAGCCCCAGCATTTT.

The sample holds many counts of this clonotype. The genes are TRBV11-2 and TRBJ2-1, with D perhaps TRBD2 (6 bases). This CDR3 spans 18 amino acids. Trimming removed 5 bases from V and 1 base from J, with 21 bases in between. Per germline, CDR1 SGHAT and CDR2 FQNNGV. This chain's CDR3 is CASSPDNRRGYSYNEQFF. CDR3 bases: TGTGCCAGCAGCCCAGACAACCGGCGGGGATATTCCTACAATGAGCAGTTCTTC. The entire variable domain, with the rest obtained from reference TRBV11-2 and TRBJ2-1, is as follows: EAGVAQSPRYKIIEKRQSVAFWCNPISGHATLYWYQQILGQGPKLLIQFQNNGVVDDSQLPKDRFSAERLKGVDSTLKIQPAKLEDSAVYLCASSPDNRRGYSYNEQFFGPGTRLTVL.

In its sample, this clonotype was seen many times. J is TRBJ2-2 and V is TRBV5-1; D may be TRBD1 (6 bases). From germline, CDR1 is SGHRS and CDR2 YFSETQ. Trimming shortened V by 2 bases and J by 3 bases, and 14 bases separated the two germline ends. This CDR3 comprises 16 residues. The CDR3 DNA reads as TGCGCCAGCAGCTTAACAGACCCAGGGGACACCGGGGAGCTGTTTTTT. Translating gives CASSLTDPGDTGELFF.

On this clonotype: A much bigger clone sits one base away, suggesting this may be a read error. CDR3 in DNA: TGTGCCACCAGTGATTTAGACGACTATGGCGACACCTTC. Its protein is CATSDLDDYGDTF. V gene TRBV24-1 combines with J gene TRBJ1-2, with D uncertain. This CDR3 is built from 13 residues. Germline V CDR1 and CDR2: KGHDR, SFDVKD.

The chain combines TRBV1 with TRBJ2-5; whether TRBD2, the table's D call, matches the DNA was not checked. TRBV1 is a pseudogene locus. The CDR3 is made up of 16 amino acids. The CDR3 DNA is TGCACCAGCAGCCAGATCAGCGGGGGATACCAAGAGACCCAGTACTTC. It translates to CTSSQISGGYQETQYF.

Notes on this clonotype: With a much larger clone just one base away, this may be a read error. V is TRBV12-3 or TRBV12-4 and J is TRBJ2-1, with 9 bases fitting TRBD2. There are 15 residues in the CDR3. The CDR3 region is CGSSLVSGGINEQFF. As DNA, the CDR3 is TGTGGCAGCAGTTTAGTGAGCGGGGGGATCAATGAGCAGTTCTTC.

A few counts support this clonotype. This sequence joins TRBV20-1 and TRBJ2-5; no clear D. The CDR3 contains 12 residues. V gave up 0 bases and J gave up 5 bases, with 7 bases separating them. Germline assignment: CDR1 DFQATT and CDR2 SNEGSKA (reference sequence). This chain's CDR3 is CSAREGPETQYF. In nucleotides, the CDR3 is TGCAGTGCTAGAGAGGGCCCGGAGACCCAGTACTTC.

This clonotype was seen at least ten times. This chain connects TRBV5-1 to TRBJ1-1; possibly TRBD1 for D (6 bases). Per the germline V gene, CDR1 is SGHRS and CDR2 is YFSETQ. V lost 0 bases to trimming and J lost 2 bases, with 11 bases between them. This CDR3 comprises 15 residues. The CDR3 loop is CASSLATGINTEAFF. The DNA for the CDR3 is TGCGCCAGCAGCTTGGCCACAGGGATTAACACTGAAGCTTTCTTT.

This clonotype was observed many times. CDR3 bases: TGTGCCAGCAAACCCGGGACTTTGGCCTACGAGCAGTACTTC. It encodes CASKPGTLAYEQYF. V is TRBV6-5 and J is TRBJ2-7, with D perhaps matching TRBD2 (6 bases). Germline CDR1 reads MNHEY; CDR2 reads SVGAGI. The length of the CDR3 is 14 residues. V was shortened by 7 bases and J by 2 bases, with 15 bases between the two germline ends.

This clonotype came up many times. The V gene is TRBV6-5, the J gene TRBJ1-2, with a tentative D call TRBD1 (6 bases). Trimming cost V 7 bases and J 6 bases, with 15 bases left between them. Germline V gene lookup returns CDR1 MNHEY and CDR2 SVGAGI. The CDR3 is 13 residues long. The CDR3 sequence: CASTTRTVHGYTF. DNA of the CDR3: TGTGCCAGCACCACCCGGACAGTTCATGGCTACACCTTC.

This clonotype was observed at least ten times. CDR3 DNA sequence: TGCGCCAGCAGCTTTATAGCGGGGGATCTTAATGAGCAGTTCTTC. Translating it yields CASSFIAGDLNEQFF. The V and J genes are TRBV5-1 and TRBJ2-1, with TRBD2 matching 9 bases. Germline CDR1 SGHRS, CDR2 YFSETQ. V lost 2 bases to trimming and J lost 7 bases; unmatched junction nucleotides: 7. This CDR3 region has 15 residues.

Many counts were recorded for this clonotype. This rearrangement joins TRBV12-3 or TRBV12-4 to TRBJ2-5, with a possible D match to TRBD1 (6 bases). The CDR3 sequence is 14 residues long. V shed 5 bases and J shed 5 bases, with 15 bases lying between them. CDR3 in DNA: TGTGCCAGCAGTACGGGGACATGGGAGGAGACCCAGTACTTC. Translation gives CASSTGTWEETQYF.

The V gene is TRBV5-1, the J gene TRBJ2-6; perhaps TRBD1 as D (6 bases). The CDR3 extends over 17 amino acids. Germline V gene sequence: CDR1 SGHRS, CDR2 YFSETQ. The germline V and J ends were trimmed by 0 bases and 2 bases, with 12 bases remaining between them. The CDR3 sequence: CASSLDPGVTGANVLTF. CDR3 in DNA: TGCGCCAGCAGCTTGGACCCAGGGGTTACTGGGGCCAACGTCCTGACTTTC.

This clonotype showed up many times. The rearrangement uses TRBV12-3 or TRBV12-4 and TRBJ1-1; 9 nucleotides line up with TRBD1. V trimming: 6 bases; J trimming: 11 bases; junction bases outside the gene matches: 7. This CDR3 is built from 12 residues. CDR3 DNA sequence: TGTGCCAGCAGCCGAACAGGGGGCGGTGCTTTCTTT. Translated: CASSRTGGGAFF.

At least ten counts were recorded for this clonotype. The V gene is TRBV5-1, the J gene TRBJ1-1; TRBD1 agrees at 7 bases. V was pared by 5 bases and J by 1 base, with 5 bases of the junction left unmatched. Germline V gene lookup returns CDR1 SGHRS and CDR2 YFSETQ. The CDR3 runs to 14 residues. This CDR3 is CASSPTGRNTEAFF. In nucleotides, the CDR3 is TGCGCCAGCAGTCCGACAGGGAGGAACACTGAAGCTTTCTTT. The full variable domain, its missing parts supplied by reference TRBV5-1 and TRBJ1-1, is KAGVTQTPRYLIKTRGQQVTLSCSPISGHRSVSWYQQTPGQGLQFLFEYFSETQRNKGNFPGRFSGRQFSNSRSEMNVSTLELGDSALYLCASSPTGRNTEAFFGQGTRLTVV.

This clonotype was recorded at least ten times. V and J are TRBV7-9 and TRBJ1-1; D is perhaps TRBD1 (6 bases). Germline V lookup: CDR1 SEHNR, CDR2 FQNEAQ (reference sequence). The V and J ends lost 5 bases and 1 base respectively, with 11 bases between them. The CDR3 sequence is 14 residues long. In nucleotides, the CDR3 is TGTGCCAGCAGCCCACCGGACAGGAACACTGAAGCTTTCTTT. As protein: CASSPPDRNTEAFF.

CDR3 nucleotides: TGTGCCAGCAGTTTCCGAAGGAGGGACACACGGGCTTTCTTT. Protein: CASSFRRRDTRAFF. This sequence joins TRBV27 and TRBJ1-1; D may be TRBD1 (6 bases). Germline loops: CDR1 MNHEY, CDR2 SMNVEV (reference sequence). This CDR3 comprises 14 residues. V was trimmed by 3 bases and J by 11 bases, leaving 19 bases between them.